Described below is a single T cell receptor beta chain sequence and its context. As yet, its antigen is unknown. Collection of around 10 milliliters of peripheral blood was performed for each donor. Total RNA was extracted at no less than 6 micrograms per sample. Then a second PCR, running roughly 7 to 11 cycles, was carried out with a sample-barcoded 5' primer and a J-beta primer mix. TCRdb independently ran MiXCR on the 5' RACE reads; one entry per CDR3 protein. The sample includes 800,000 or so distinct CDR3 sequences, approximately 65% seen only once; the top ten take 25% to 30%. This sample stems from a study of blood T cells in healthy people across ages. Study details: Roughly one uniquely barcoded beta molecule per two T cells was captured.

The study's findings and limits: As age increased, TCR beta diversity per million T cells fell in a roughly linear fashion.

In germline, CDR1 is SGHRS, CDR2 YFSETQ. V dropped 1 base and J dropped 0 bases, with 14 bases sitting between them. The CDR3 consists of 16 residues. Sequenced: blood. The clonotype was recovered from a man aged 25 to 45 in good health. This chain connects TRBV5-1 to TRBJ2-7; TRBD1 might be the D (6 bases). The CDR3 here is CASSLRTTGSSYEQYF. CDR3 DNA: TGCGCCAGCAGCTTGAGGACGACAGGAAGCTCCTACGAGCAGTACTTC.